This T cell receptor (beta chain) was captured by sequencing in a study of cytomegalovirus exposure and HLA in healthy donors. Study-wide results and limits: Clonal expansion was found to be greater in HLA-associated TCR beta chains than in equally common others in a later analysis. Later genetic work tied a missense DCLRE1C variant to beta-chain V and J trimming.

Of note for this clone: Its antigen is not known.

The PCR employed 60 Vbeta primers together with 13 Jbeta primers. Clones were read by immunoSEQ multiplex PCR, and TCRdb kept only the in-frame ones, dropping some. Seen here are 100,000 or so clones, around 75% observed once, and the top ten hold approximately 2.2%. The length of the CDR3 is 15 residues. Germline V CDR1 and CDR2: LGHNA, YSLEER. V was clipped by 1 base and J by 1 base, with 10 bases between them. This cohort consisted of healthy bone marrow donors. The chain links TRBV4-3 to TRBJ1-2; D gene ambiguous. The source is a young man in good health and CMV-seronegative. What was sequenced was PBMCs. The CDR3 DNA reads as TGCGCCAGCAGCCAAGGGCCCACAGATAACTATGGCTACACCTTC. Encoded protein: CASSQGPTDNYGYTF.